These T cell receptor beta chains were read from a single sample in a study of cytomegalovirus exposure and HLA in healthy donors. Clones were sequenced by immunoSEQ multiplex PCR, and TCRdb holds only the in-frame ones, with some missing. The table lists about 130,000 clones, about four fifths of them singletons, with around 0.7% in the top ten. Sequenced material: PBMCs. Every receptor here comes from a man aged 18-30 years in good health and CMV-seronegative. Each CDR3 is given with its conserved first and last residue. Fields, in order: V gene, D gene, clone size, J gene, CDR3 protein, CDR3 DNA. A D gene is named only where the DNA matches it firmly. Part of the rows lack a size; the others show once, few, many or a class for expanded clones.

TRBV6-5	-	-	TRBJ2-7	CASSYSNRPYEQYF	TGTGCCAGCAGTTACTCAAACAGGCCCTACGAGCAGTACTTC
TRBV9	-	-	TRBJ1-2	CASSVEQGNYGYTF	TGTGCCAGCAGCGTAGAGCAGGGAAACTATGGCTACACCTTC
TRBV25-1	-	-	TRBJ1-6	CASRRGNSPLHF	TGTGCCAGCAGACGGGGAAATTCACCCCTCCACTTT
TRBV6-6	TRBD1	-	TRBJ1-1	CASSWGDRDTEAFF	TGTGCCAGCAGTTGGGGGGACAGAGACACTGAAGCTTTCTTT
TRBV11-2	-	-	TRBJ2-1	CASSLDLGGQFF	TGTGCCAGCAGCTTAGATTTGGGGGGGCAGTTCTTC
TRBV4-3	TRBD1	few	TRBJ2-7	CASSQDRGYDEQYF	TGCGCCAGCAGCCAGGACAGGGGCTACGACGAGCAGTACTTC
TRBV19	TRBD1	-	TRBJ1-2	CASSASLTGFDGYTF	TGTGCCAGTAGTGCCTCGCTGACAGGGTTCGATGGCTACACCTTC
TRBV9	-	once	TRBJ2-1	CASSARGGSAYEQFF	TGTGCCAGCAGCGCAAGGGGCGGATCAGCGTATGAGCAGTTCTTC
TRBV30	TRBD1	once	TRBJ1-4	CAWTPHPVLDDGTGWGKLFF	TGTGCCTGGACCCCGCACCCCGTACTGGACGACGGGACAGGTTGGGGAAAACTGTTTTTT
TRBV5-1	-	-	TRBJ2-5	CASRAGYSVQETQYF	TGCGCCAGCAGGGCAGGGTACTCGGTCCAAGAGACCCAGTACTTC
TRBV6-1	-	-	TRBJ1-2	CASSEAWGGAGYTF	TGTGCCAGCAGTGAAGCGTGGGGTGGGGCTGGCTACACCTTC
TRBV15	-	-	TRBJ1-4	CATSRDRTLKTGNEKLFF	TGTGCCACCAGCAGAGACCGAACACTTAAAACGGGTAATGAAAAACTGTTTTTT
TRBV9	TRBD2	-	TRBJ2-5	CASSSRRGGRETQYF	TGTGCCAGCAGCTCTCGGCGGGGGGGTAGGGAGACCCAGTACTTC
TRBV4-3	-	-	TRBJ1-4	CASSQVGRGSAEKLFF	TGCGCCAGCAGCCAAGTTGGTCGAGGATCCGCGGAAAAACTGTTTTTT
TRBV19	-	-	TRBJ1-4	CASSARRGSIGEKLFF	TGTGCCAGTAGTGCAAGAAGAGGATCCATAGGTGAAAAACTGTTTTTT
TRBV29-1	-	-	TRBJ1-2	CSVGGLESGYTF	TGCAGCGTTGGTGGGCTCGAATCTGGCTACACCTTC
TRBV2	-	-	TRBJ1-2	CATKINQGHTF	TGTGCCACCAAAATAAATCAGGGTCACACCTTC
TRBV7-2	TRBD1	-	TRBJ1-1	CASSIGQAPEAFF	TGTGCCAGCAGCATCGGACAGGCACCTGAAGCTTTCTTT
TRBV10-3	-	-	TRBJ1-6	CAISEGRGLHF	TGTGCCATCAGTGAAGGCAGGGGCCTCCACTTT
TRBV5-1	TRBD2	-	TRBJ2-3	CASSPLASGGVTDTQYF	TGCGCCAGCAGCCCCCTGGCTAGCGGGGGGGTGACAGATACGCAGTATTTT
TRBV7-6	TRBD1	-	TRBJ1-2	CASSLGSGQGIPRYTF	TGTGCCAGCAGCTTAGGGTCGGGACAGGGGATCCCGCGCTACACCTTC
TRBV15	TRBD1	-	TRBJ1-1	CATSRDLGQGNTEAFF	TGTGCCACCAGCAGAGACCTGGGACAGGGGAACACTGAAGCTTTCTTT
TRBV19	TRBD1	-	TRBJ1-5	CASSIGVRGHGGNQPQHF	TGTGCCAGTAGTATTGGGGTCAGGGGGCATGGGGGCAATCAGCCCCAGCATTTT
TRBV12-5	-	-	TRBJ1-1	CASGFEGRLVTEAFF	TGTGCTAGTGGTTTCGAGGGCAGGCTGGTCACTGAAGCTTTCTTT
TRBV7-2	-	-	TRBJ1-4	CASTQQRGEKLFF	TGTGCCAGCACCCAGCAGCGGGGAGAAAAACTGTTTTTT
TRBV5-8	-	once	TRBJ1-1	CASTLMNTEAFF	TGTGCCAGCACCCTTATGAACACTGAAGCTTTCTTT
TRBV28	-	-	TRBJ1-1	CAGGETGTTEAFF	TGTGCCGGGGGAGAAACAGGGACAACTGAAGCTTTCTTT
TRBV6-5	TRBD1	once	TRBJ1-1	CASSYYYRGLAEAFF	TGTGCCAGCAGTTACTATTACAGGGGGCTGGCGGAAGCTTTCTTT
TRBV7-9	TRBD1	-	TRBJ2-3	CASTHGGRGKADTQYF	TGTGCCAGCACACATGGTGGCAGGGGGAAGGCAGATACGCAGTATTTT
TRBV13	-	-	TRBJ2-5	CASSLGHRAGETQYF	TGTGCCAGCAGCTTAGGTCACAGGGCGGGCGAGACCCAGTACTTC
TRBV28	-	-	TRBJ1-2	CASSLGWGSRGYTF	TGTGCCAGCAGTCTGGGTTGGGGCTCCCGGGGCTACACCTTC
TRBV7-6	-	once	TRBJ1-3	CASSWGGHPLKF	TGTGCCAGCAGCTGGGGGGGGCACCCCCTCAAATTT
TRBV10-3	TRBD1	-	TRBJ1-1	CAISGDRGRTEAFF	TGTGCCATCAGTGGGGACAGGGGGAGAACTGAAGCTTTCTTT
TRBV6-5	-	-	TRBJ1-2	CASSPGGAYGYTF	TGTGCCAGCAGCCCGGGAGGAGCCTATGGCTACACCTTC
TRBV7-7	-	few	TRBJ2-1	CASSLSGSSYNEQFF	TGTGCCAGCAGCTTATCCGGGAGCTCCTACAATGAGCAGTTCTTC
TRBV10-3	-	-	TRBJ1-1	CAISSRSGTEAFF	TGTGCCATCAGCTCAAGATCGGGAACTGAAGCTTTCTTT
TRBV5-4	-	-	TRBJ1-2	CASSLAGGGRGYTF	TGTGCCAGCAGCTTGGCCGGGGGGGGCCGCGGCTACACCTTC
TRBV4-1	TRBD2	-	TRBJ2-4	CASSHSKTSGGPVPKNIQYF	TGCGCCAGCAGCCACTCCAAGACTAGCGGGGGGCCTGTGCCCAAAAACATTCAGTACTTC
TRBV9	TRBD1	-	TRBJ2-3	CASNWEGGETDTQYF	TGTGCCAGCAACTGGGAAGGGGGCGAGACAGATACGCAGTATTTT
TRBV5-1	TRBD2	-	TRBJ2-1	CASSLPRLAGGNEQFF	TGCGCCAGCAGCTTGCCCCGACTAGCGGGGGGCAATGAGCAGTTCTTC
TRBV30	TRBD1	-	TRBJ2-6	CAWSGPGQGAAGANVLTF	TGTGCCTGGAGTGGCCCGGGACAGGGGGCTGCTGGGGCCAACGTCCTGACTTTC
TRBV9	-	-	TRBJ2-7	CASSPGAQPEQYF	TGTGCCAGCAGCCCAGGGGCACAGCCCGAGCAGTACTTC
TRBV19	TRBD1	-	TRBJ2-3	CASSFRPGQGMPELQDTQYF	TGTGCCAGTAGTTTTAGACCGGGACAGGGGATGCCCGAGTTGCAAGATACGCAGTATTTT
TRBV27	TRBD1	-	TRBJ2-4	CASSLLTPGQAMGIQYF	TGTGCCAGCAGTTTATTGACGCCGGGACAGGCAATGGGGATTCAGTACTTC
TRBV27	-	-	TRBJ1-5	CASSWTTTQPQHF	TGTGCCAGCAGTTGGACTACTACTCAGCCCCAGCATTTT
TRBV6-5	-	-	TRBJ1-5	CASSLPNQPQHF	TGTGCCAGCAGTCTCCCCAATCAGCCCCAGCATTTT
TRBV7-8	TRBD1	-	TRBJ2-1	CASSLYRTGRYNEQFF	TGTGCCAGCAGCTTATATCGGACAGGCCGATACAATGAGCAGTTCTTC
TRBV27	-	-	TRBJ2-7	CASSLRRQEVHEQYF	TGTGCCAGCAGTTTACGGCGACAGGAGGTCCACGAGCAGTACTTC
TRBV19	TRBD1	-	TRBJ2-2	CASVTGGSSGELFF	TGTGCCAGTGTGACAGGGGGCTCTTCCGGGGAGCTGTTTTTT
TRBV15	-	-	TRBJ1-5	CATSRGDQGHNQPQHF	TGTGCCACCAGCAGAGGGGATCAGGGGCACAATCAGCCCCAGCATTTT
TRBV28	-	-	TRBJ1-5	CASSFPKAGQPQHF	TGTGCCAGCAGTTTTCCCAAGGCGGGTCAGCCCCAGCATTTT
TRBV7-9	TRBD1	-	TRBJ2-7	CASSSQAGTAYEQYF	TGTGCCAGCAGCTCGCAGGCAGGGACAGCCTACGAGCAGTACTTC
TRBV2	-	-	TRBJ1-1	CASRPWGQGLNTEAFF	TGTGCCAGCAGACCATGGGGGCAGGGACTGAACACTGAAGCTTTCTTT
TRBV5-1	TRBD1	-	TRBJ2-4	CASSTGQGNIQYF	TGCGCCAGCAGCACCGGACAGGGAAACATTCAGTACTTC
TRBV10-3	TRBD1	-	TRBJ2-2	CASKRQGPVNTGELFF	TGTGCCAGCAAAAGACAGGGACCCGTGAACACCGGGGAGCTGTTTTTT
TRBV30	-	-	TRBJ1-1	CACQPGGRGNTEAFF	TGTGCCTGCCAACCAGGTGGCAGGGGAAATACTGAAGCTTTCTTT
TRBV7-2	-	-	TRBJ1-6	CASSTQGSSYNSPLHF	TGTGCCAGCAGCACCCAAGGGAGCTCCTATAATTCACCCCTCCACTTT
TRBV28	TRBD1	-	TRBJ1-1	CASKAGTGGMNTEAFF	TGTGCCAGCAAAGCCGGGACAGGTGGCATGAACACTGAAGCTTTCTTT
TRBV10-1	-	-	TRBJ1-6	CASSHGNNSPLHF	TGCGCCAGCAGTCACGGGAATAATTCACCCCTCCACTTT